This TCR beta chain originates from a study of identifying expanded T cells in peripheral blood. Clones were read by immunoSEQ multiplex PCR, and TCRdb kept only the in-frame ones, dropping some. Here the sample spans more than 70,000 clones, about 90% being singletons. About this clone itself: The target antigen is unknown.

During the collection period, no donor immune events like infections were recorded. Study findings and constraints: Roughly two-week clone count variance significantly increased as total template count grew. About 1.3 clones differed between technical replicates, versus about 15 and 19 over time.

This clonotype was obtained from a person aged 18 to 75 in good health. Sequencing was carried out using blood.

For the CDR3, the DNA is TGTGCCAGTAGTATTGGGGTGACTGAAGCTTTCTTT. Protein sequence: CASSIGVTEAFF. This chain links TRBV19 with TRBJ1-1; D is undetermined. Germline CDR1 reads LNHDA; CDR2 reads SQIVND (reference sequence). Between the trimmed V and J ends, which lost 3 bases and 5 bases, there was a span of 7 bases. The CDR3 runs to 12 residues. Full variable domain (remainder filled in from reference TRBV19 and TRBJ1-1): DGGITQSPKYLFRKEGQNVTLSCEQNLNHDAMYWYRQDPGQGLRLIYYSQIVNDFQKGDIAEGYSVSREKKESFPLTVTSAQKNPTAFYLCASSIGVTEAFFGQGTRLTVV.